The sequence of this T cell receptor beta chain was determined in a study of CD8 T cells in ankylosing spondylitis. Study-level findings and limits: Apparently characteristic of ankylosing spondylitis blood was a TCR beta motif (roughly eight highly homologous variants).

As concerns this clonotype: Its antigen is as yet unknown.

TCRdb reprocessed the 5' RACE reads via MiXCR and lists one record per CDR3 protein. The sample contains hundreds of thousands of distinct CDR3 sequences, around 18% of which appear only once. The CDR3 is 14 residues long. The V and J ends lost 4 bases and 7 bases respectively, with 17 bases between them. Per the germline V gene, CDR1 is SGHRS and CDR2 is YFSETQ. The chain has TRBV5-1 and TRBJ1-2; D ambiguous. The receptor was derived from a male donor with ankylosing spondylitis or in good health (not recorded which). The sequencing sample was made of blood, either unsorted or a sorted T cell fraction (not recorded which). The chain's CDR3 is CASSPGQAVFGYTF. CDR3 DNA: TGCGCCAGCAGCCCCGGCCAGGCTGTGTTTGGCTACACCTTC.